Reported below is one T cell receptor (beta chain). What it recognizes is unknown. This sample is part of a study of cytomegalovirus exposure and HLA in healthy donors. Study conclusions and caveats: The study flagged some 170 TCR beta chains as cytomegalovirus-associated. Later analysis showed most CMV-associated TCR beta chains appearing HLA-restricted. Association of a missense DCLRE1C variant with TCR beta V- and J-gene trimming was reported in a later analysis.

The V and J ends lost 4 bases and 4 bases, in that order; junction bases with no gene match: 8. Germline V lookup: CDR1 LNHDA, CDR2 SQIVND (reference sequence). The CDR3 consists of 17 residues. Unrecorded immune exposure was likely among donors, who were nominally healthy when sampled. PCR primers comprised 60 Vbeta and 13 Jbeta primers. Measured with immunoSEQ multiplex PCR; TCRdb has only the in-frame clones, and not every one. This table has about 130,000 clones, under 90% appearing once. This receptor was taken from a man between 18 and 35 years old in good health and CMV-seronegative. Sequencing input: PBMCs. This chain joins TRBV19 and TRBJ2-2; 11 bases are a match to TRBD1. The CDR3 DNA sequence: TGTGCCAGTAGTACACTGGACAGGGGGCTAAGCACCGGGGAGCTGTTTTTT. It translates to CASSTLDRGLSTGELFF.